These T cell receptor beta chains were read from a single sample in a study of T cell responses to AZD1222 COVID-19 vaccine. Clones were sequenced by immunoSEQ multiplex PCR, and TCRdb holds only the in-frame ones, with some missing. The table has about 120,000 clones, about nine tenths seen once. The sequenced sample was peripheral blood, obtained 28 days after the second AZD1222 dose. These receptors all come from an adult who received the AZD1222 COVID-19 vaccine. Both conserved end residues are part of each CDR3. A D gene is named only where the DNA matches it firmly. Not every row has a clone size; where given, it reads once, few, many or a size class.

D gene	V gene	clone size	J gene	CDR3 DNA	CDR3 protein
.	TRBV6-5	.	TRBJ1-1	TGTGCCAGCAGGAACAGGTTGATGAACACTGAAGCTTTCTTT	CASRNRLMNTEAFF
.	TRBV7-2	.	TRBJ1-2	TGTGCCAGCAGCCTTCAGGAGGACTATGGCTACACCTTC	CASSLQEDYGYTF
.	TRBV9	.	TRBJ2-5	TGTGCCAGGGGGTCGGGGGAGACCCAGTACTTC	CARGSGETQYF
.	TRBV11-1	once	TRBJ2-5	TGTGCCAGCAGCTTAGTATCTCAATCCGGGACCCAGTACTTC	CASSLVSQSGTQYF
.	TRBV9	.	TRBJ1-2	TGTGCCAGCAGCGTAGACGGTCTAGCTAACTATGGCTACACCTTC	CASSVDGLANYGYTF
.	TRBV3-1/TRBV3-2	.	TRBJ2-7	TGTGCCAGCAGTCGGGACAACGAGCAGTACTTC	CASSRDNEQYF
TRBD2	TRBV18	.	TRBJ2-5	TGTGCCAGCTCCCCTACTAGCGGGGGTCAAGAGACCCAGTACTTC	CASSPTSGGQETQYF
.	TRBV3-1/TRBV3-2	.	TRBJ1-2	TGTGCCAGCAGCCAAGGGGGGCAGGCTAACTATGGCTACACCTTC	CASSQGGQANYGYTF
TRBD1	TRBV5-4	.	TRBJ1-2	TGTGCCAGCAGCCCGAATACCGGCAGGGGGCGTTATGGCTACACCTTC	CASSPNTGRGRYGYTF
.	TRBV13	.	TRBJ1-2	TGTGCCAGCAGCCCCATAGGGGAGAACTATGGCTACACCTTC	CASSPIGENYGYTF
.	TRBV6-5	.	TRBJ1-5	TGTGCCAGCAGTTCGGGGCAGTACAATCAGCCCCAGCATTTT	CASSSGQYNQPQHF
.	TRBV6-6	.	TRBJ1-2	TGTGCCAGCAGTTCCTTCGACAGATCCTATGGCTACACCTTC	CASSSFDRSYGYTF
.	TRBV5-1	.	TRBJ1-5	TGCGCCAGCAGCTTGGGGGGCGAGGGCAATCAGCCCCAGCATTTT	CASSLGGEGNQPQHF